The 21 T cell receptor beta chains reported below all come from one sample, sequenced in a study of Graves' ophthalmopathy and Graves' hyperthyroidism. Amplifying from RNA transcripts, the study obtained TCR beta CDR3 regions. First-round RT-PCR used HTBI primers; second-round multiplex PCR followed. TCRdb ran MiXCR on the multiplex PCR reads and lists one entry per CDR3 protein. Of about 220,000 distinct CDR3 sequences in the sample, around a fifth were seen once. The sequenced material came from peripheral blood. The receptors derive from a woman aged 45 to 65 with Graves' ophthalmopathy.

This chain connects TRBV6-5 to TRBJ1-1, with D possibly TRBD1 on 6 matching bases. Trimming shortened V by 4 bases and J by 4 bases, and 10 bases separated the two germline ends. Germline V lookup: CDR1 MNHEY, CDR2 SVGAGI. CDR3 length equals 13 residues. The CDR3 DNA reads TGTGCCAGCAGTTCACAGGGTAGCACTGAAGCTTTCTTT. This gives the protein CASSSQGSTEAFF.

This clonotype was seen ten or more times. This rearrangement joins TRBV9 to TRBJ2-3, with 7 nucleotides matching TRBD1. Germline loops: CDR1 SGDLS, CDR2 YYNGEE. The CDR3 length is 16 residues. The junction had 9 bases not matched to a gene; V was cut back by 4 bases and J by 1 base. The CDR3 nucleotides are TGTGCCAGCAGCTACGACCGGGACAGCCGCACAGATACGCAGTATTTT. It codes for CASSYDRDSRTDTQYF. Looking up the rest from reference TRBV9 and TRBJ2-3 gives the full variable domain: DSGVTQTPKHLITATGQRVTLRCSPRSGDLSVYWYQQSLDQGLQFLIQYYNGEERAKGNILERFSAQQFPDLHSELNLSSLELGDSALYFCASSYDRDSRTDTQYFGPGTRLTVL.

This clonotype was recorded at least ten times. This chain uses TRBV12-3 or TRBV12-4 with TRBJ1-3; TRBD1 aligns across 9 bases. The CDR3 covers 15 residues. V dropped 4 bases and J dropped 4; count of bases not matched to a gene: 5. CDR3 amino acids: CASSWRTGVGNTIYF. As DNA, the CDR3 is TGTGCCAGCAGTTGGCGGACAGGGGTAGGAAACACCATATATTTT.

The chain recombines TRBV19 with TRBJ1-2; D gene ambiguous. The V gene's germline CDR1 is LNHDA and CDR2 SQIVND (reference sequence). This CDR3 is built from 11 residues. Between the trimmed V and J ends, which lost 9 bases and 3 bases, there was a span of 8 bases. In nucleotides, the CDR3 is TGTGCCAGCCAGCAACACTATGGCTACACCTTC. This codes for CASQQHYGYTF.

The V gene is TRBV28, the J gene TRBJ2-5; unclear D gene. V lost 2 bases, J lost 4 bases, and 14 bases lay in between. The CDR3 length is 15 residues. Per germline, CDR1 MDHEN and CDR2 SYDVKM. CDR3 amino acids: CASSLPGPQTETQYF. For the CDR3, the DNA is TGTGCCAGCAGTTTACCGGGCCCACAGACAGAGACCCAGTACTTC.

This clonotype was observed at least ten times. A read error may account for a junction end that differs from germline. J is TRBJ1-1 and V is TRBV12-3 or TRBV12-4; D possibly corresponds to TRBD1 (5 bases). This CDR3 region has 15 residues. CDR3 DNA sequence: TGTGCCAGCAATCCTCCCGGGGGTGCTGACACGGAAGCTTTCTTT. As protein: CASNPPGGADTEAFF.

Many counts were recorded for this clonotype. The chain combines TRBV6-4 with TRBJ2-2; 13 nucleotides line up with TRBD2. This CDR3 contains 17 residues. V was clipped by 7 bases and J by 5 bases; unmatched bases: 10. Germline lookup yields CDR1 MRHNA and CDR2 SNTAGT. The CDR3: CASNSWTSGSKTGELFF. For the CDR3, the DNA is TGTGCCAGCAACTCCTGGACTAGCGGGAGTAAAACCGGGGAGCTGTTTTTT.

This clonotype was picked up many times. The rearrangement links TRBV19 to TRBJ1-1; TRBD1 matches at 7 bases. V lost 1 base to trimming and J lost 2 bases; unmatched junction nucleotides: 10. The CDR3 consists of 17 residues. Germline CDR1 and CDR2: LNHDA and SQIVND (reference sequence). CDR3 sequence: CASSIAPTGTLNTEAFF. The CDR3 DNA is TGTGCCAGTAGTATAGCCCCGACAGGGACCCTTAACACTGAAGCTTTCTTT.

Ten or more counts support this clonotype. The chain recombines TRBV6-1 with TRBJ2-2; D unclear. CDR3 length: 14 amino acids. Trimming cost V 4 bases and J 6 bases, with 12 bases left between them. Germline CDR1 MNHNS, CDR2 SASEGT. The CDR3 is CASSVTVVPGELFF. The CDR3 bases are TGTGCCAGCAGTGTTACCGTGGTCCCCGGGGAGCTGTTTTTT.

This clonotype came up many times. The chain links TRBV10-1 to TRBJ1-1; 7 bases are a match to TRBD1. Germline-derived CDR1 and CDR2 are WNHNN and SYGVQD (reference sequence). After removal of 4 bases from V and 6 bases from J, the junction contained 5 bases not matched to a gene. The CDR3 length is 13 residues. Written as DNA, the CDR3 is TGCGCCAGCAGTGGACAGGGATCGGCTGAAGCTTTCTTT. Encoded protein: CASSGQGSAEAFF.

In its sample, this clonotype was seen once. CDR3 in amino acids: CASSYTSGSHEQYF. For the CDR3, the DNA is TGTGCCAGCAGCTATACTAGCGGGAGCCACGAGCAGTACTTC. The rearrangement joins TRBV6-5 to TRBJ2-7; 11 bases fit TRBD2. The CDR3 covers 14 residues. Germline CDR1 reads MNHEY; CDR2 reads SVGAGI. After removal of 6 bases from V and 5 bases from J, the junction contained 6 bases not matched to a gene.

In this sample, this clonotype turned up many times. This CDR3 reads CASSEGRGPYEQYF. The CDR3 DNA reads as TGTGCCAGCAGTGAAGGAAGGGGGCCCTACGAGCAGTACTTC. V gene TRBV6-1 combines with J gene TRBJ2-7; 7 positions agree with TRBD1. With 1 base clipped from V and 2 bases from J, the junction kept 2 bases outside the gene matches. The V gene's germline CDR1 is MNHNS and CDR2 SASEGT. This CDR3 comprises 14 residues.

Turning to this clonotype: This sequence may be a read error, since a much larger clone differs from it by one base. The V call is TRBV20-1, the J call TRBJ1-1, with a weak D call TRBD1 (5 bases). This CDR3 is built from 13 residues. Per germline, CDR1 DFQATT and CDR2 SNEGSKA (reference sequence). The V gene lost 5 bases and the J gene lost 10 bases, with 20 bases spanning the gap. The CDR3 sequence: CSAGNRGSSLAFF. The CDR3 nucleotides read TGCAGTGCTGGAAATCGGGGGTCGTCCCTAGCTTTCTTT.

This CDR3 reads CASSYAGVNYGYTF. The DNA of the CDR3 is TGTGCCAGCAGTTACGCGGGCGTGAACTATGGCTACACCTTC. V gene TRBV28 combines with J gene TRBJ1-2; D is unclear. CDR3 length: 14 amino acids. V was trimmed by 4 bases and J by 2 bases, leaving 11 bases between them. Germline V lookup: CDR1 MDHEN, CDR2 SYDVKM.

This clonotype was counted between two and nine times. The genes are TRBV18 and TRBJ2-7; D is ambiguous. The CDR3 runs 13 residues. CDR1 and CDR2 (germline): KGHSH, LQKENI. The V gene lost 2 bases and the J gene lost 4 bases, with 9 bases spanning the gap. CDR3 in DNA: TGTGCCAGCTCACCAGGGCCTAGTTACGAGCAGTACTTC. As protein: CASSPGPSYEQYF.

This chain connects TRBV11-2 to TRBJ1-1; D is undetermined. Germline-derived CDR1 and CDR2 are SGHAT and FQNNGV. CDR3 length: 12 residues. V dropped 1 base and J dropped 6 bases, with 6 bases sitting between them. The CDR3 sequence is CASSLGQPEAFF. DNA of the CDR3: TGTGCCAGCAGCTTAGGGCAGCCTGAAGCTTTCTTT.

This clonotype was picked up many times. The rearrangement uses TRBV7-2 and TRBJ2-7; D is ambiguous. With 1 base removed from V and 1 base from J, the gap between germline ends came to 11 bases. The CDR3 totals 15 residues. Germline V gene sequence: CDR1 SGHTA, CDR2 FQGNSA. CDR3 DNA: TGTGCCAGCAGCTTAGGCTCCGTGATTTCCTACGAGCAGTACTTC. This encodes CASSLGSVISYEQYF.

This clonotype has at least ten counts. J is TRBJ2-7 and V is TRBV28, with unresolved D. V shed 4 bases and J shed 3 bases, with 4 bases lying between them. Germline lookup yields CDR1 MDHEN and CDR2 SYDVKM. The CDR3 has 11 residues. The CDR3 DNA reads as TGTGCCAGCAGTTCCCGCTACGAGCAGTACTTC. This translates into CASSSRYEQYF.

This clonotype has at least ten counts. CDR3 loop: CASSYGQGKAEQYF. CDR3 DNA: TGTGCCAGCAGTTACGGGCAGGGGAAAGCCGAGCAGTACTTC. The rearrangement uses TRBV6-2 or TRBV6-3 and TRBJ2-7; D perhaps matches TRBD1 (6 bases). CDR3 length: 14 residues. Germline V gene data show CDR1 as MNHEY and CDR2 as SVGEGT. V gave up 2 bases and J gave up 6 bases, with 14 bases separating them.

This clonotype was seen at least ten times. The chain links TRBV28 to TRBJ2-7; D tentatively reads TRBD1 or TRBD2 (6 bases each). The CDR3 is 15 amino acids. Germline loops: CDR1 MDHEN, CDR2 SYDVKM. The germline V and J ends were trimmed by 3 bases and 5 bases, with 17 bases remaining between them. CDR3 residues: CASSLPRGTANEQYF. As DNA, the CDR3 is TGTGCCAGCAGTTTGCCTAGGGGGACTGCTAACGAGCAGTACTTC.

DNA of the CDR3: TGTGCCAGCAGCCCCACTAGCGGCCTAGCCAAAAACATTCAGTACTTC. This sequence encodes CASSPTSGLAKNIQYF. The chain couples TRBV7-8 to TRBJ2-4, with 8 bases lining up with TRBD2. CDR3 length equals 16 residues. The ends lost 5 bases at V and 0 bases at J; junction bases unmatched: 6. CDR1 is SGHVS, CDR2 FQNEAQ, per germline.